Reported below is one T cell receptor beta chain. This sample stems from a study of CD8 T cells in Susac syndrome. Random hexamers served to reverse transcribe about 0.5 to 1 ug RNA. The immunoSEQ assay covered 54 Vbeta and 13 Jbeta segments for CDR3. From the immunoSEQ multiplex PCR reads, TCRdb called clonotypes with MiXCR, one entry per CDR3 protein. The sample has some 160,000 distinct CDR3 sequences, approximately 95% seen once. The CDR3 is made up of 15 amino acids. The V end was cut by 3 bases, the J end by 6 bases, with 16 bases between. Per germline, CDR1 MGHDK and CDR2 SYGVNS. Multiple sclerosis controls were treatment-naive patients with stable or active relapsing-remitting disease. The authors negatively isolated CD8+ and CD4+ T cells and FACS-enriched TEMRA cells.

The genes are TRBV25-1 and TRBJ2-3; the D is unclear. This TCR was recovered from a human donor with multiple sclerosis. The sequencing sample was made of CD8+ T cells from PBMCs. This chain's CDR3 is CASSELVVTDDTQYF. Here the CDR3 DNA reads TGTGCCAGCAGTGAGCTGGTGGTGACCGACGATACGCAGTATTTT.